The entry that follows covers one TCR beta chain sequence. What it binds is unknown. Some clones are missing from TCRdb's copy, which holds only in-frame ones; the method was immunoSEQ multiplex PCR. The data contain some 150,000 clones, around nine tenths of them singletons. This entry belongs to a study of T cell responses to AZD1222 COVID-19 vaccine. Overall study results and limits: Clonal diversity may have been underestimated in mostly white British donors.

Germline values: CDR1 LNHDA, CDR2 SQIVND (reference sequence). The V gene lost 4 bases and the J gene lost 0 bases, with 7 bases spanning the gap. This CDR3 has 15 residues. Source: peripheral blood, taken on day 0 of AZD1222 vaccination. The source of this sequence is an adult in good health. The V call is TRBV19, the J call TRBJ2-6; possible D gene TRBD2, 6 bases. The CDR3 DNA is TGTGCCAGTAGTAAAGCGGGCTCTGGGGCCAACGTCCTGACTTTC. It translates to CASSKAGSGANVLTF.